These 10 T cell receptor beta chains were sequenced from one sample in a study of blood T cell repertoires in COVID-19. This table comes from immunoSEQ multiplex PCR, and its TCRdb copy is limited to in-frame clones, with some not included. The sample has fewer than 200,000 clones; more than 70% are singletons. The sample consisted of peripheral blood. The receptors were gathered from a woman aged 60 to 75 with acute or convalescent COVID-19.

The J gene is TRBJ2-2, the V gene TRBV19, with D possibly matching TRBD1 (6 bases). CDR1 and CDR2 from the germline V gene are LNHDA and SQIVND (reference sequence). V dropped 11 bases and J dropped 7 bases, with 17 bases sitting between them. This CDR3 is built from 13 residues. CDR3 protein: CASAGQPVGELFF. The CDR3 DNA follows: TGTGCCTCAGCAGGACAGCCCGTCGGGGAGCTGTTTTTT. Looking up the rest from reference TRBV19 and TRBJ2-2 gives the full variable domain: DGGITQSPKYLFRKEGQNVTLSCEQNLNHDAMYWYRQDPGQGLRLIYYSQIVNDFQKGDIAEGYSVSREKKESFPLTVTSAQKNPTAFYLCASAGQPVGELFFGEGSRLTVL.

The chain is built from TRBV5-1 and TRBJ1-1; D is perhaps TRBD1 (5 bases). The germline V gene has CDR1 SGHRS and CDR2 YFSETQ. The CDR3 runs 14 residues. Trimming stripped 4 bases from V and 2 bases from J, with 12 bases between. CDR3 sequence: CASSRPDSNTEAFF. The CDR3 DNA sequence: TGCGCCAGCAGCCGACCCGACAGCAACACTGAAGCTTTCTTT. Together with reference TRBV5-1 and TRBJ1-1, the CDR3 gives the full variable domain: KAGVTQTPRYLIKTRGQQVTLSCSPISGHRSVSWYQQTPGQGLQFLFEYFSETQRNKGNFPGRFSGRQFSNSRSEMNVSTLELGDSALYLCASSRPDSNTEAFFGQGTRLTVV.

The gene calls are TRBV2 and TRBJ1-5; D uncertain. V gave up 2 bases and J gave up 0 bases, with 5 bases separating them. The germline CDR1 and CDR2 sequences are SNHLY and FYNNEI. The CDR3 loop spans 14 amino acids. This CDR3 is CASSESNSNQPQHF. CDR3 nucleotide sequence: TGTGCCAGCAGTGAATCTAATAGCAATCAGCCCCAGCATTTT.

This clone has just one count. The J gene is TRBJ1-3, the V gene TRBV7-9, with TRBD1 identical over 7 bases. The CDR3 covers 17 residues. CDR1 is SEHNR, CDR2 FQNEAQ, per germline (reference sequence). Trimming cost V 1 base and J 0 bases; bases outside gene matches: 6. This CDR3 is CASSLGQGLHSGNTIYF. The CDR3 DNA reads TGTGCCAGCAGCTTAGGACAGGGCCTCCACTCTGGAAACACCATATATTTT.

The V call is TRBV2, the J call TRBJ1-6, with D uncertain. Germline V gene data show CDR1 as SNHLY and CDR2 as FYNNEI. V shed 3 bases and J shed 7 bases, with 7 bases lying between them. The CDR3 contains 13 residues. DNA for the CDR3: TGTGCCAGCAGTGAGTTGGGCAATTCACCCCTCCACTTT. This translates into CASSELGNSPLHF.

This rearrangement joins TRBV29-1 to TRBJ2-1, with D possibly TRBD2 on 6 matching bases. The CDR3 sequence is 14 residues long. V lost 6 bases, J lost 9 bases, and 21 bases lay in between. Looked up from germline, CDR1 is SQVTM and CDR2 is ANQGSEA. CDR3 protein: CSVRLGGVSSEQFF. For the CDR3, the DNA is TGCAGCGTACGCTTGGGGGGAGTATCCAGTGAGCAGTTCTTC.

The V and J genes are TRBV3-1 (or the pseudogene TRBV3-2) and TRBJ1-5; the D gene is possibly TRBD1 (6 bases). The CDR3 consists of 15 residues. With 8 bases removed from V and 3 bases from J, the gap between germline ends came to 17 bases. Germline CDR1 LGHDT, CDR2 YNNKEL (reference sequence). Written as DNA, the CDR3 is TGTGCCAGCTCACAAAAAACAGGGTCCAATCAGCCCCAGCATTTT. Protein sequence: CASSQKTGSNQPQHF.

The chain is built from TRBV9 and TRBJ2-2; 9 bases match TRBD2. With V trimmed by 4 bases and J by 5 bases, 15 bases remained unmatched. Germline V gives CDR1 SGDLS, CDR2 YYNGEE. CDR3 length: 18 amino acids. CDR3 DNA sequence: TGTGCCAGCAGCTTCGGGCCCAGAGCGGGAGGCCCGACCGGGGAGCTGTTTTTT. Protein product: CASSFGPRAGGPTGELFF. The full variable domain, its missing parts supplied by reference TRBV9 and TRBJ2-2, is DSGVTQTPKHLITATGQRVTLRCSPRSGDLSVYWYQQSLDQGLQFLIQYYNGEERAKGNILERFSAQQFPDLHSELNLSSLELGDSALYFCASSFGPRAGGPTGELFFGEGSRLTVL.

The chain joins TRBV29-1 to TRBJ2-3; D is perhaps TRBD2 (5 bases). V lost 7 bases and J lost 2, with 7 bases in between. The CDR3 totals 11 residues. CDR1 SQVTM and CDR2 ANQGSEA come from the germline V gene. The CDR3 nucleotides read TGCAGCGGCCGGGACACAGATACGCAGTATTTT. Translating it yields CSGRDTDTQYF.

The CDR3 bases are TGTGCCAGCAGTTACTCCGACAGTACCCACTATGGCTACACCTTC. It translates to CASSYSDSTHYGYTF. V gene TRBV6-6 combines with J gene TRBJ1-2, with D possibly matching TRBD1 (5 bases). Germline V gene lookup returns CDR1 MNHNY and CDR2 SVGAGI (reference sequence). V was clipped by 0 bases and J by 3 bases, with 11 bases between them. There are 15 residues in the CDR3.